Following are 9 T cell receptor beta chains from one sample sequenced in a study of T cell changes during pregnancy in multiple sclerosis. Assay used: immunoSEQ multiplex PCR; TCRdb lists only in-frame clones, some missing. The sample consists of more than 80,000 clones, more than 80% of them appearing once. This sample comprised peripheral blood, obtained before pregnancy. These receptors were obtained from a female donor with multiple sclerosis, enrolled in a pregnancy study.

J is TRBJ1-5 and V is TRBV30; D is uncertain. Germline values: CDR1 GTSNPN, CDR2 SVGIG (reference sequence). Deletions cut 1 base from V and 3 bases from J, with 10 bases between. This CDR3 spans 14 amino acids. In DNA, the CDR3 is TGTGCCTGGAGTGGTAACAAACCCAATCAGCCCCAGCATTTT. It translates to CAWSGNKPNQPQHF.

In this sample, this clone turned up once. The V and J genes are TRBV5-8 and TRBJ2-7; perhaps TRBD2 as D (5 bases). Germline V gene sequence: CDR1 SGHTS, CDR2 YDEGEE. The V end lost 10 bases, the J end lost 7 bases, and 15 bases lay between the germline ends. The CDR3 is made up of 11 amino acids. The CDR3 DNA sequence: TGTGCCTCTAGCCCCCTACAAGAGCAGTACTTC. This gives the protein CASSPLQEQYF.

This clone is a singleton in its sample. The V gene is TRBV9, the J gene TRBJ1-3; the D gene is possibly TRBD1 (6 bases). This CDR3 comprises 13 residues. V lost 3 bases, J lost 4 bases, and 8 bases lay in between. Per germline, CDR1 SGDLS and CDR2 YYNGEE. The CDR3 here is CASSADRGNTIYF. The CDR3 DNA reads TGTGCCAGCAGCGCGGACAGAGGAAACACCATATATTTT. The whole variable domain, remainder taken from reference TRBV9 and TRBJ1-3, is DSGVTQTPKHLITATGQRVTLRCSPRSGDLSVYWYQQSLDQGLQFLIQYYNGEERAKGNILERFSAQQFPDLHSELNLSSLELGDSALYFCASSADRGNTIYFGEGSWLTVV.

J is TRBJ2-7 and V is TRBV7-9, with D unresolved. Trimming pared 1 base from V and 3 bases from J, leaving 10 bases between. Germline CDR1 reads SEHNR; CDR2 reads FQNEAQ (reference sequence). This CDR3 has 14 amino acids. CDR3 sequence reads: CASSLDEVVYEQYF. The DNA for the CDR3 is TGTGCCAGCAGCTTAGACGAGGTTGTCTACGAGCAGTACTTC.

In this sample, this clone turned up once. DNA for the CDR3: TGTGCCAGCAGCCAAGATGTGGGCGATGGCTACACCTTC. Protein sequence: CASSQDVGDGYTF. The chain recombines TRBV4-2 with TRBJ1-2; unclear D gene. There are 13 residues in the CDR3. Trimming stripped 0 bases from V and 6 bases from J, with 8 bases between. CDR1 is LGHNA, CDR2 YNFKEQ, per germline.

This rearrangement joins TRBV6-5 to TRBJ1-1, with 9 bases identical to TRBD1. CDR1 is MNHEY, CDR2 SVGAGI, per germline. The CDR3 is made up of 15 amino acids. Trimming took 5 bases from V and 3 from J; bases not matched to a gene: 7. Written as DNA, the CDR3 is TGTGCCAGCAGTGTCCGGGACAGGGAAGACACTGAAGCTTTCTTT. Translating it yields CASSVRDREDTEAFF.

The chain uses TRBV29-1 and TRBJ2-7, with 12 bases matching TRBD1. The CDR3 length is 14 residues. Germline V lookup: CDR1 SQVTM, CDR2 ANQGSEA. V was pared by 4 bases and J by 5 bases, with 6 bases of the junction left unmatched. Here the CDR3 DNA reads TGCAGCGTTGTGGGGGGACAGGGGGCCCACGAGCAGTACTTC. This encodes CSVVGGQGAHEQYF.

The V gene is TRBV27, the J gene TRBJ1-4, with a possible D match to TRBD1 (5 bases). CDR3 length equals 18 residues. Germline CDR1 MNHEY, CDR2 SMNVEV (reference sequence). The V and J ends lost 2 bases and 4 bases respectively, with 20 bases between them. The CDR3 here is CASSLISPREGSNEKLFF. The CDR3 DNA is TGTGCCAGCAGTTTAATTTCCCCCAGGGAGGGGAGTAATGAAAAACTGTTTTTT.

The chain joins TRBV5-6 to TRBJ2-3; 9 positions match TRBD2. This CDR3 comprises 14 residues. Germline V lookup: CDR1 SGHDT, CDR2 YYEEEE. V gave up 4 bases and J gave up 4 bases; unmatched junction bases: 4. The DNA of the CDR3 is TGTGCCAGCAGCCCCAGCGGGAGGTCAGATACGCAGTATTTT. Translated: CASSPSGRSDTQYF.